The 2 T cell receptor beta chains below come from one sample, sequenced in a study of radiotherapy plus CTLA-4 blockade in lung cancer. Only in-frame clones appear in the TCRdb table, and some are missing; sequencing was by immunoSEQ multiplex PCR. The sample consists of 75,000 to 100,000 clones, almost 90% of them appearing once. The sample here was peripheral blood, taken from a patient treated with radiotherapy plus ipilimumab. These receptors originate from a human donor with non-small cell lung cancer that progressed on radiotherapy plus ipilimumab.

There are a few counts of this clone. The DNA of the CDR3 is TGCGCCAGCAGCCAATGGTGGGGTCCGACACAGGGGGCGGGGGATACGCAGTATTTT. It encodes CASSQWWGPTQGAGDTQYF. The V call is TRBV4-1, the J call TRBJ2-3; TRBD1 agrees at 9 bases. The CDR3 totals 19 residues. With 2 bases clipped from V and 6 bases from J, the junction kept 18 bases outside the gene matches. CDR1 and CDR2 from the germline V gene are MGHRA and YSYEKL.

This sequence joins TRBV2 and TRBJ1-1, with D maybe TRBD1 (5 bases). Germline CDR1 SNHLY, CDR2 FYNNEI. CDR3 length: 12 residues. V gave up 3 bases and J gave up 6 bases, with 8 bases separating them. The CDR3 DNA follows: TGTGCCAGCAGTGATCAGGGTCCTGAAGCTTTCTTT. It specifies CASSDQGPEAFF.